Shown below are 14 T cell receptor beta chains from a single sample sequenced in a study of T cells in Graves' hyperthyroidism and ophthalmopathy (dated by TCRdb to between 2019 and 2020). Library method: multiplex PCR. The reads were generated on an Illumina HiSeq 2000. The TCR beta CDR3 regions were amplified from the RNA transcripts. A first-round RT-PCR of the TCR CDR3 used the HTBI primer set with the Qiagen OneStep RT-PCR kit. TCRdb trimmed the raw reads at Q25, called clones with MiXCR and kept productive beta chains. All rows with the same CDR3 protein become a single entry with the most common DNA and genes. The sample table holds some 700,000 distinct CDR3 sequences, of which 15% to 20% were seen once. The top ten hold 15% to 19% of the sample. The sequenced sample consisted of blood. The receptors originated from a man in his fifties or sixties with Graves' hyperthyroidism.

The chain couples TRBV7-8 to TRBJ2-7; 7 bases align to TRBD1. The V gene end was trimmed by 1 base and the J gene end by 6 bases; junction bases not matched to a gene: 9. The CDR3 covers 15 residues. Germline assignment: CDR1 SGHVS and CDR2 FQNEAQ. CDR3 sequence reads: CASSLGTGFWVEQYF. DNA for the CDR3: TGTGCCAGCAGCTTAGGGACAGGATTCTGGGTCGAGCAGTACTTC.

This clonotype was recorded at least ten times. The genes are TRBV2 and TRBJ1-5; no definite D call. CDR1 and CDR2 (germline): SNHLY, FYNNEI. V was pared by 6 bases and J by 4 bases, with 7 bases between. The CDR3 sequence is 12 residues long. CDR3 loop: CASSGRNQPQHF. The DNA for the CDR3 is TGTGCCAGCAGCGGCCGTAATCAGCCCCAGCATTTT.

This clonotype was seen at least ten times. The rearrangement links TRBV19 to TRBJ2-1, with a tentative D call TRBD2 (6 bases). Germline values: CDR1 LNHDA, CDR2 SQIVND (reference sequence). There are 16 residues in the CDR3. The ends were cut back, 5 bases at V and 1 base at J, with 15 bases in the middle. The CDR3 sequence is CASSVTGGSSYNEQFF. The CDR3 DNA is TGTGCCAGTAGTGTAACCGGAGGGTCGTCCTACAATGAGCAGTTCTTC. The entire variable domain, with the rest obtained from reference TRBV19 and TRBJ2-1, is as follows: DGGITQSPKYLFRKEGQNVTLSCEQNLNHDAMYWYRQDPGQGLRLIYYSQIVNDFQKGDIAEGYSVSREKKESFPLTVTSAQKNPTAFYLCASSVTGGSSYNEQFFGPGTRLTVL.

This clonotype was picked up a small number of times. The rearrangement links TRBV18 to TRBJ1-2, with a tentative D call TRBD1 (5 bases). Germline CDR1 KGHSH, CDR2 LQKENI. CDR3 size: 16 residues. The V gene lost 3 bases and the J gene lost 5 bases, with 19 bases spanning the gap. The CDR3 nucleotides are TGTGCCAGCTCACCGTATGAAGGGGACGCAATATATGGCTACACCTTC. This sequence encodes CASSPYEGDAIYGYTF.

This clonotype has just a few counts. The chain employs TRBV5-6 and TRBJ2-3, with D hard to call. V was cut by 0 bases and J by 0 bases, with 11 bases left in between. Germline V gene sequence: CDR1 SGHDT, CDR2 YYEEEE. The CDR3 is made up of 16 amino acids. The CDR3 bases are TGTGCCAGCAGCTTGGATAGGTCATCTAGCACAGATACGCAGTATTTT. The encoded protein is CASSLDRSSSTDTQYF.

This chain joins TRBV11-2 and TRBJ2-7; 7 bases map to TRBD1. V shed 6 bases, J shed 5 bases, and the junction held 13 bases outside the gene matches. The germline gives CDR1 SGHAT, CDR2 FQNNGV. This CDR3 spans 15 amino acids. The CDR3 sequence is CASRHNPGQQHEQYF. The CDR3 region has the DNA TGTGCCAGCAGACACAATCCGGGACAGCAGCACGAGCAGTACTTC.

In this sample, this clonotype turned up many times. The J gene is TRBJ2-7, the V gene TRBV27; TRBD2 aligns across 8 bases. This CDR3 region has 14 residues. Unmatched junction bases numbered 1, after V lost 3 bases and J lost 0 bases. Germline CDR1 reads MNHEY; CDR2 reads SMNVEV (reference sequence). The DNA for the CDR3 is TGTGCCAGCAGTTTTGGGACTAGCTCCTACGAGCAGTACTTC. Protein product: CASSFGTSSYEQYF.

The sample holds a few counts of this clonotype. The chain uses TRBV20-1 and TRBJ2-3, with 13 bases identical to TRBD2. Looked up from germline, CDR1 is DFQATT and CDR2 is SNEGSKA (reference sequence). The CDR3 is made up of 15 amino acids. J lost 3 bases, V lost 5 bases, and 5 bases had no gene match. Here the CDR3 DNA reads TGCAGTGCTCCCCGGACTAGCGGGAGTACAGATACGCAGTATTTT. Its protein product is CSAPRTSGSTDTQYF.

The table lists this clonotype with many counts. This chain joins TRBV20-1 and TRBJ1-5; D is uncertain. This CDR3 spans 14 amino acids. Germline V gene data show CDR1 as DFQATT and CDR2 as SNEGSKA (reference sequence). Trimming took 5 bases from V and 0 from J, leaving 11 bases between them. CDR3 amino acids: CSALAGHSNQPQHF. The CDR3 coding sequence is TGCAGTGCTTTGGCGGGCCATAGCAATCAGCCCCAGCATTTT.

This clonotype has more than one count but fewer than ten. The chain carries TRBV19 and TRBJ1-5; possibly TRBD1 for D (5 bases). The V and J ends lost 3 bases and 7 bases respectively, with 16 bases between them. Germline loops: CDR1 LNHDA, CDR2 SQIVND (reference sequence). The CDR3 has 15 amino acids. The CDR3 spells CASSMTQRGQQPQHF. In nucleotides, the CDR3 is TGTGCCAGTAGTATGACCCAAAGGGGCCAACAGCCCCAGCATTTT.

This rearrangement joins TRBV6-5 to TRBJ2-1; D tentatively reads TRBD1 or TRBD2 (5 bases each). CDR3 length: 13 amino acids. The V and J ends lost 4 bases and 5 bases respectively, with 9 bases between them. Per the germline V gene, CDR1 is MNHEY and CDR2 is SVGAGI. The CDR3 here is CASSWDGNNEQFF. Here the CDR3 DNA reads TGTGCCAGCAGTTGGGACGGCAACAATGAGCAGTTCTTC.

This clonotype appeared many times. The chain recombines TRBV10-3 with TRBJ2-1; 10 nucleotides align to TRBD2. Germline-derived CDR1 and CDR2 are ENHRY and SYGVKD. There are 13 residues in the CDR3. V shed 6 bases, J shed 8 bases, and the junction held 4 bases outside the gene matches. The CDR3 spells CAIRASGSDEQFF. CDR3 DNA: TGTGCCATCAGAGCTAGCGGGAGCGATGAGCAGTTCTTC.

The sample holds a few counts of this clonotype. This rearrangement joins TRBV20-1 to TRBJ2-1, with D perhaps TRBD2 (5 bases). The CDR3 sequence is 14 residues long. CDR1 and CDR2 from the germline V gene are DFQATT and SNEGSKA (reference sequence). The V gene lost 0 bases and the J gene lost 8 bases, with 14 bases spanning the gap. The CDR3 DNA is TGCAGTGCTAGAGATCCGGCTAGCTTCGATGAGCAGTTCTTC. It codes for CSARDPASFDEQFF.

Ten or more counts support this clonotype. The chain links TRBV24-1 to TRBJ2-2, with a weak D call TRBD2 (6 bases). Trimming shortened V by 4 bases and J by 2 bases, and 13 bases separated the two germline ends. In germline, CDR1 is KGHDR, CDR2 SFDVKD. The CDR3 spans 16 residues. CDR3 protein: CATSDSGTPNTGELFF. DNA for the CDR3: TGTGCCACCAGTGACTCCGGGACTCCTAACACCGGGGAGCTGTTTTTT.